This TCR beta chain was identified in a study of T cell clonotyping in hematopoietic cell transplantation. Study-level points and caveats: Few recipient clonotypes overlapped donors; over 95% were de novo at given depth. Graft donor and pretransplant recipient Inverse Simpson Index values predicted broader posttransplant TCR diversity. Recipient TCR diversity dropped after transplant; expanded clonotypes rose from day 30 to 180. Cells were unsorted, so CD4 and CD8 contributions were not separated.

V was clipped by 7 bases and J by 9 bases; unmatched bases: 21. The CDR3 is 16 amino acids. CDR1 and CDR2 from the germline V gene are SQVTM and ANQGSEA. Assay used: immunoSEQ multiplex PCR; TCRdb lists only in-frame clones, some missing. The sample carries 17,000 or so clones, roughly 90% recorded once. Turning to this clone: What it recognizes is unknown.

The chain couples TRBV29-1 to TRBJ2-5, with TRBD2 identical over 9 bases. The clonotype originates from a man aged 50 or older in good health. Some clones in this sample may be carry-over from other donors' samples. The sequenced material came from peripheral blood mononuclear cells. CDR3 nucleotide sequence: TGCAGCGCTACGACAAGGGGGGCTAGCGGGGTTGGGGCCCAGTACTTC. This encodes CSATTRGASGVGAQYF.